This T cell receptor (beta chain) emerged from a study of cytomegalovirus exposure and HLA in healthy donors (dated by TCRdb to the late 2010s). Background for the entire study: According to an earlier analysis of 587 of the donors, roughly 180 million T cells yielded 120 million or so unique TCR beta sequences and roughly 280 Gb of sequence data. An early release covering just under 650 HLA-typed donors comprised about 300 gigabases of sequencing data and tens of millions of unique TCR sequences. Of the roughly 390 genotyped donors, about 80% fell in the genetic ancestry cluster associated with self-reported Caucasian donors. The study aimed to test whether signatures of past pathogen exposure could be identified by cataloging public T cell receptors. The study used immunosequencing to profile the T cell repertoires of 670 or so subjects and linked those repertoires to cytomegalovirus serostatus. A separate validation cohort of roughly 120 different subjects was used in addition to the roughly 720-subject first cohort. To predict cytomegalovirus infection status, the study brought together high-throughput TCR immunosequencing, statistical association of individual TCRs with disease status, and machine learning. To study patterns of TCR occurrence, a later analysis re-analyzed previously published TCR beta repertoires from 550 to 800 donors and added high-resolution HLA genotyping. Rather than using new phenotypic data, the later analysis identified candidate immune exposures from TCR beta sequences and from how often those sequences occurred across donors. To decide whether each TCR beta V gene segment behaved as functional or pseudogenic, an earlier analysis of several hundred of the donors relied on high-throughput TCR beta sequencing. Donor age, sex, ethnicity and CMV serostatus were compiled together with the repertoire data. A later genetic analysis used genome-wide SNP genotypes for about three fifths of the 666 donors, treating that subset as a discovery cohort. All discovery cohort repertoires had been generated on a single sequencing platform. HLA typing covered class I and class II loci at four-digit resolution. The number of donors typed differed by locus, with 629-630 for A, B, C, DRB1 and DQB1, 522 for DQA1, 600 to 610 for DPA1, and under 490 for DPB1. A few DR-DQ haplotypes were treated as single units for association and clustering because of strong linkage in the cohort. On average, about 200,000 unique TCR beta nucleotide sequences were sequenced per donor among 398 genotyped donors of the cohort, with roughly a sixth of those sequences being non-productive.

Note on this clone: No antigen is known for it. Within one base of it there is no much larger clone, and no base qualities were kept.

The cohort consisted of 670 or so healthy bone marrow donors. At the time of sampling, every cohort member was nominally healthy, though immune exposures that went unrecorded were likely present. The donor was CMV seronegative and was included in the group of about 400 seronegative cohort members. A peripheral blood sample was collected from each donor, and TCR beta sequencing was performed on peripheral blood mononuclear cells. The Qiagen DNeasy Blood Extraction Kit was used to extract genomic DNA from the blood cell samples. V sheds 4 bases and J sheds 0 bases, leaving 10 bases between their ends. There are 15 amino acids in the CDR3, from cysteine to phenylalanine inclusive. The kept DNA is CDR3 alone, 45 bases in frame from the first base. The germline V gene (reference sequence) supplies CDR1 LNHDA and CDR2 SQIVND. Study-level results and caveats: The 87-base-pair reads could not distinguish some IMGT-functional V segments, including TRBV6-2 and TRBV6-3, so those segments were excluded. The sequencing pipeline was judged likely to have produced a cluster of highly shared sequence variants as a technical artifact. Most TCR sequences were observed very rarely across donors, whereas some public TCRs were present in many individuals. In a later analysis, most CMV-associated TCR beta chains were found to appear HLA-restricted, with HLA associations seemingly driven largely by CMV exposure. The classifier was reported to diagnose cytomegalovirus status with high specificity and sensitivity in both the original cohort and the validation cohort. In an earlier analysis of around 600 of the donors, most TCR beta V segments were observed in productive rearrangements about 87% or about 30% of the time, broadly matching IMGT annotations. According to a later analysis, parvovirus B19, influenza, CMV and Epstein-Barr virus appeared linked to several top co-occurrence clusters. An association between a missense DCLRE1C variant and V-gene and J-gene trimming of TCR beta chains was found in a later genetic analysis and replicated in an independent cohort. According to a later analysis, TCR association rates differed among HLA loci, with DRB1 alleles showing the most associated TCRs and HLA-C alleles showing the fewest. The cohort was sequenced for TCR beta chains only, and without alpha or paired-chain data the features that could be detected were limited. Presence/absence analyses assumed roughly uniform sequencing depth across donors, an assumption that may not hold. A few of the identified cytomegalovirus-associated TCR beta chains were confirmed in vitro to be specific for cytomegalovirus antigens. In a later analysis, over 15,000 TCR beta sequences were associated with specific HLA alleles at a false discovery rate of 0.05. Because counts were too low, 15 to 20 rarely observed V segments, including chromosome 9 orphons, were excluded from the earlier analysis of some 540 of the donors. For the cohort, immune exposure information was limited to CMV serostatus. When HLA alleles, especially DR and DQ, strongly co-occurred, TCR associations were difficult to assign to individual alleles. A total of 150 to 200 TCR beta chains were listed by the study as associated with cytomegalovirus. A further reported finding was that TCR beta sequences accurately predicted the HLA-A and HLA-B alleles for most subjects in the first cohort. Because HLA typing was unavailable for some donors at each locus, only the typed subset was used in association tests. A later analysis found that HLA-associated TCR beta chains were more clonally expanded and had lower generation probabilities than equally common non-associated chains. The authors suggested that the approach could potentially be extended to other disease states and immunological phenotypes. In a later genetic analysis, fewer N-insertions in productive TCRs were reported among donors in an Asian-associated ancestry cluster than the 666-donor mean. Correlated functional status among segregating V segments might be attributable to linkage disequilibrium, but an unknown experimental factor could not be ruled out.

The receptor library was made with the immunoSEQ multiplex PCR assay. The multiplex PCR relied on a mix of 60 forward primers for TCR Vbeta segments and 13 reverse primers for TCR Jbeta segments. The CDR3 region of rearranged TCR beta genes was amplified from genomic DNA with a multiplex PCR assay. On the Illumina HiSeq System, the amplified TCR beta libraries were sequenced as 87-base-pair reads. The original pipeline was this. In a later analysis, tens of millions of unique TCR beta chains were counted across the roughly 670 repertoires, and roughly 10 million of these chains were shared by at least two donors. To remove PCR and sequencing errors, raw reads were error-corrected and collapsed into unique sequences using a nearest-neighbor algorithm that merged closely related sequences. Alignment of CDR3 sequences to IMGT reference sequences was used to assign V, D and J gene segments. For a sequence to be retained, a match of at least six nucleotides to both a V gene segment and a J gene segment was required. Rearrangements were classified as productive when the CDR3 lacked stop codons and remained in frame with V and J, and all other rearrangements were classified as non-productive. CDR3 was defined by IMGT convention, running from the second conserved V-encoded cysteine to the conserved J-encoded phenylalanine. The earlier analysis of fewer than 700 of the donors excluded sequences that lacked an unambiguous match to a single V gene segment. An earlier analysis of a few hundred of the donors called V segments functional above 56.7% productive rearrangements and segregating when the between-donor standard deviation exceeded 5%. To diagnose cytomegalovirus status from the catalog of TCR beta chain sequences, a statistical classification framework was built. In a later analysis, TCR nucleotide sequences were compared against IMGT/GENE-DB human TR gene sequences so that V and J genes could be assigned. In a later analysis, CDR3 sequences and most-parsimonious VDJ recombination scenarios were assigned using the TCRdist pipeline. A later analysis defined each TCR beta chain by its CDR3 amino acid sequence plus V-gene family, and excluded reads lacking a unique V-gene family. As a way to deal with suspected cross-contamination and a sequencing artifact, a later analysis dropped 450 to 600 nucleotide sequences that were highly shared and had low generation probability. A later analysis calculated a clonal expansion index for each public chain from normalized within-repertoire ranks of inferred template counts. A later analysis computed generation probabilities with a VDJ recombination model fitted to out-of-frame rearrangements, and checked the results against IGoR. In a later analysis, TCR-TCR, TCR-HLA and TCR-CMV co-occurrence was scored with hypergeometric tests, and a repertoire-size bias correction was applied to TCR pairs. To estimate false discovery rates, a later analysis permuted the HLA or CMV assignments 20 times. A later analysis grouped co-occurring TCRs with DBSCAN, adding TCRdist sequence similarity when clustering within HLA-allele-positive subsets. Co-occurrence clustering excluded repertoires with fewer than 30,000 or more than 120,000 public chains, plus five with anomalous nucleotide sharing. TCRdb holds this immuneACCESS table with in-frame rearrangements only. Some clones are missing; in checked studies, unresolved V genes explain under half, and the rest has no known cause. V, J and clone size reflect that table, while D and trimming were determined from the DNA. In all, the sample holds about 200,000 clones, and approximately 85% of those were seen once. Approximately 2.1% of the sample belongs to the ten largest clones.

This receptor was taken from a woman aged 45 to 65 in good health and CMV-seronegative. The chain couples TRBV19 to TRBJ1-5; TRBD1 is a possible D gene, resting on 6 matching bases. The sample was PBMCs. The CDR3 is CASSRTEYSNQPQHF. The bases read TGTGCCAGTAGTAGGACAGAATATAGCAATCAGCCCCAGCATTTT.